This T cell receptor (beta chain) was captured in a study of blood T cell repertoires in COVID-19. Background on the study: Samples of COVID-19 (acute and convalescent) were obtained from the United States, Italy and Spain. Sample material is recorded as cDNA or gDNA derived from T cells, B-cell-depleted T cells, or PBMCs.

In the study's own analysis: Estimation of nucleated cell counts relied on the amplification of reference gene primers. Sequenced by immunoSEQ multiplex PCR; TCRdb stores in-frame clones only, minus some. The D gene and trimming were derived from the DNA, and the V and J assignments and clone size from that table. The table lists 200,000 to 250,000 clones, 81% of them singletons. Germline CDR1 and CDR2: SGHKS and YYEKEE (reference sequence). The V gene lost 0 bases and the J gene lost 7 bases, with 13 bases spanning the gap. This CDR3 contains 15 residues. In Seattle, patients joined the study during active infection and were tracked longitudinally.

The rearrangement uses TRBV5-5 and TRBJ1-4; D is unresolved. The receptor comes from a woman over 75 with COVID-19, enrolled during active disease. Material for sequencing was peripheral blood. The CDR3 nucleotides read TGTGCCAGCAGCTTGGGTCCTAGCAGTCCTGAAAAACTGTTTTTT. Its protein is CASSLGPSSPEKLFF.